The clone carrying this T cell receptor (beta chain) was picked up many times. V shed 6 bases and J shed 7 bases, with 13 bases lying between them. Germline lookup yields CDR1 MNHEY and CDR2 SVGAGI. This CDR3 spans 13 amino acids. This entry belongs to a study of T cells after yellow fever vaccination. TCRdb used MiXCR to reprocess the 5' RACE reads, holding one entry per CDR3 protein. The sample has 46,000 or so distinct CDR3 sequences, over 5.5% seen once. General study results and limits: The study found a weaker secondary response that peaked faster, day 5 versus 15.

This chain joins TRBV6-5 and TRBJ2-1; the D is unclear. The specimen comprised PBMCs, either bulk or a sorted T-cell subset (CD4+, CD8+, memory, or dextramer-sorted; not recorded which), sampled 45 days after the yellow fever booster vaccination. This receptor was taken from a man in his thirties or forties who received the YFV17D yellow fever vaccine. The CDR3 coding sequence is TGTGCCAGCAGCTCCCGGACCGGGAATGAGCAGTTCTTC. This sequence encodes CASSSRTGNEQFF.